This note documents a single T cell receptor beta chain sequence. Its antigen remains unknown. V gave up 0 bases and J gave up 1 base, with 13 bases separating them. The germline CDR1 and CDR2 sequences are MNHNS and SASEGT. The CDR3 has 16 amino acids. The roughly 120-subject validation cohort, separate from the roughly 700-subject first cohort, included the donors. The data belong to a study of cytomegalovirus exposure and HLA in healthy donors. Study context: It was reported in a later analysis that the roughly 120 validation repertoires used the same platform as the approximately 670 first-cohort repertoires. Notes on the study in general: That first-cohort TCR clusters tended to co-occur in the roughly 130 validation repertoires was found in a later analysis. The listing of approximately 160 TCR beta chains classed them as cytomegalovirus-associated.

Generated by immunoSEQ multiplex PCR, the TCRdb table keeps only in-frame clones and is missing some. Counted here are 300,000 to 450,000 clones, 70% to 90% occurring once; the ten biggest clones make up around 0.8%. This receptor was obtained from a woman in her late teens or twenties in good health and CMV-seronegative. The chain uses TRBV6-1 and TRBJ2-7; D unclear. Sample: PBMCs. CDR3 coding DNA: TGTGCCAGCAGTGAAGCGCGAGCGTTGGAATCCTACGAGCAGTACTTC. Translation: CASSEARALESYEQYF.